This TCR beta chain was obtained from a study of cytomegalovirus exposure and HLA in healthy donors. Study results and limitations: Judged likely to be a sequencing artifact was a cluster of highly shared sequence variants. There were 150 to 200 TCR beta chains listed as cytomegalovirus-associated. A previous analysis found most TCR beta V segments productive roughly 87% or roughly 30% of the time. Excluded were some V segments that proved indistinguishable, including TRBV6-2 and TRBV6-3.

Notes on this clone: Its cognate antigen is unknown.

V shed 3 bases and J 4 bases; nucleotides not matched to a gene: 5. CDR1 and CDR2 (germline): SGHNT, YENEEA. The CDR3 is 15 residues long. This PCR relied on a set of 60 Vbeta primers and 13 Jbeta primers. The assay was immunoSEQ multiplex PCR, and TCRdb's table has in-frame clones only and misses some. The table has some 200,000 clones, 82% seen once; the top ten hold about 0.8%. The receptor was isolated from a woman aged 18-29 years in good health and CMV-seronegative. This rearrangement joins TRBV11-3 to TRBJ2-3, with 9 bases matching TRBD1. The source material was PBMCs. The CDR3 DNA reads as TGTGCCAGCAGCTTCACAGGGGGCGACGCAGATACGCAGTATTTT. Encoded protein: CASSFTGGDADTQYF.